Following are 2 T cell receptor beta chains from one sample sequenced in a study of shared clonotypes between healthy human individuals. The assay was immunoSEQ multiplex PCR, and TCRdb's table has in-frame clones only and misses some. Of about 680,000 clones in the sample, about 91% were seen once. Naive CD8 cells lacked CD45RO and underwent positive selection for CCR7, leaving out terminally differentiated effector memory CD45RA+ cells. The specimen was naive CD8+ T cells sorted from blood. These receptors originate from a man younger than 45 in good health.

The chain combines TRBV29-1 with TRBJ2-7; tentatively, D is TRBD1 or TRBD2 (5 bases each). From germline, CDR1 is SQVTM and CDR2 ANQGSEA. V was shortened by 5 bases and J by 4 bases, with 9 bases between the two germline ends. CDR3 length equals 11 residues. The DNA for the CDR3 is TGCAGCGTTCCTGAGGGGTACGAGCAGTACTTC. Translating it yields CSVPEGYEQYF.

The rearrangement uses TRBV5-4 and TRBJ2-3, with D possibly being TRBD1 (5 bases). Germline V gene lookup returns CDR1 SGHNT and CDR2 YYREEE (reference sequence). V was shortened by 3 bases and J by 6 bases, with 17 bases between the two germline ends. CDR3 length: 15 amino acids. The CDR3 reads CASSSPLGVSDTQYF. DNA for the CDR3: TGTGCCAGCAGCTCCCCTTTAGGGGTTTCTGATACGCAGTATTTT.